The 18 T cell receptor beta chains given below trace back to one sample, sequenced in a study of naive and memory T cell subsets. Two oligonucleotides, mixed equimolar, formed the beta constant-region primer covering TRBC1 and TRBC2. MiXCR, run by TCRdb on the UMI-ligation and nested PCR reads, gives a single entry per CDR3 protein. The table records under 100,000 distinct CDR3 sequences, around 7% of them present only once. The sample taken for sequencing was central memory CD4+ T cells from blood. These receptors were taken from a human donor in good health.

In this sample, this clonotype turned up many times. The CDR3 DNA reads TGTGCCAGCAGCTCGCGGTCCCCCGGACAGGGAGAGGGAAACACCATATATTTT. Amino acid sequence: CASSSRSPGQGEGNTIYF. This chain links TRBV7-2 with TRBJ1-3; 8 positions match TRBD1. The ends lost 4 bases at V and 4 bases at J; junction bases unmatched: 15. The V gene's germline CDR1 is SGHTA and CDR2 FQGNSA. This CDR3 has 18 amino acids.

In this sample, this clonotype turned up many times. The rearrangement links TRBV12-3 or TRBV12-4 to TRBJ2-3; no clear D gene. V lost 6 bases, J lost 2 bases, and 12 bases lay in between. CDR3 length equals 14 residues. The DNA for the CDR3 is TGTGCCAGCAGCGATAGCAGCTTCACAGATACGCAGTATTTT. The encoded protein is CASSDSSFTDTQYF.

This clonotype has ten or more counts. The gene calls are TRBV5-5 and TRBJ2-3; D unresolved. The CDR3 extends over 13 amino acids. V lost 3 bases, J lost 6 bases, and 11 bases lay in between. The germline CDR1 and CDR2 sequences are SGHKS and YYEKEE (reference sequence). In nucleotides, the CDR3 is TGTGCCAGCAGCTCTATGTGGGCGGATACGCAGTATTTT. Amino acid sequence: CASSSMWADTQYF.

The sample holds a few counts of this clonotype. This chain joins TRBV28 and TRBJ2-7, with D hard to call. The CDR3 is 12 residues long. CDR1 is MDHEN and CDR2 is SYDVKM in the germline V gene. Trimming took off 1 base at V and 3 bases at J, with 4 bases between the two ends. The CDR3 DNA reads as TGTGCCAGCAGTTTATTAGGCTACGAGCAGTACTTC. Encoded protein: CASSLLGYEQYF.

The CDR3 DNA reads as TGTGCCAGCGTCACGGGCCTAAATTCACCCCTCCACTTT. It specifies CASVTGLNSPLHF. This sequence joins TRBV12-3 or TRBV12-4 and TRBJ1-6; D gene unclear. The V end lost 8 bases, the J end lost 7 bases, and 12 bases lay between the germline ends. The CDR3 consists of 13 residues.

Many counts were recorded for this clonotype. This chain connects TRBV7-9 to TRBJ2-5, with D maybe TRBD1 (5 bases). V lost 5 bases and J lost 5, with 15 bases in between. This CDR3 spans 14 amino acids. Germline V CDR1 and CDR2: SEHNR, FQNEAQ (reference sequence). For the CDR3, the DNA is TGTGCCAGCAGCATAAGCAGGGATTTCGAGACCCAGTACTTC. Protein product: CASSISRDFETQYF.

This clonotype was detected ten times or more. CDR3 coding DNA: TGTGCCAGCAGCTCTCAAGTGGGTACGCAGTATTTT. Translating it yields CASSSQVGTQYF. The J gene is TRBJ2-3, the V gene TRBV7-2; D ambiguous. The CDR3 extends over 12 amino acids. The V end was cut by 4 bases, the J end by 8 bases, with 10 bases between. CDR1 SGHTA and CDR2 FQGNSA come from the germline V gene.

This clonotype was seen repeatedly, ten times or more. The genes are TRBV6-2 or TRBV6-3 and TRBJ1-5; D ambiguous. The CDR3 extends over 17 amino acids. Germline V gene sequence: CDR1 MNHEY, CDR2 SVGEGT. The V end was cut by 0 bases, the J end by 4 bases, with 16 bases between. In nucleotides, the CDR3 is TGTGCCAGCAGTTACTCGAGCAGGTCTGTACGAAATCAGCCCCAGCATTTT. It specifies CASSYSSRSVRNQPQHF.

The chain has TRBV29-1 and TRBJ1-1, with no clear D. CDR3 length equals 13 residues. V shed 3 bases and J shed 4 bases, with 12 bases lying between them. Germline V CDR1 and CDR2: SQVTM, ANQGSEA. CDR3 nucleotide sequence: TGCAGCGTTGACAGAGGGCTGGGCACTGAAGCTTTCTTT. Its protein product is CSVDRGLGTEAFF.

This clonotype was seen more than once but under ten times. The chain uses TRBV6-6 and TRBJ2-5, with D possibly matching TRBD2 (6 bases). Trimming pared 8 bases from V and 1 base from J, leaving 8 bases between. Germline V gives CDR1 MNHNY, CDR2 SVGAGI (reference sequence). The CDR3 is made up of 12 amino acids. The CDR3 bases are TGTGCCAGCCGTAGCGGCCAAGAGACCCAGTACTTC. Translated, it gives CASRSGQETQYF.

In this sample, this clonotype turned up many times. The gene calls are TRBV20-1 and TRBJ1-1; a possible D gene is TRBD1 (5 bases). CDR1 and CDR2 (germline): DFQATT, SNEGSKA (reference sequence). Trimming removed 5 bases from V and 1 base from J, with 8 bases in between. The CDR3 spans 12 residues. The CDR3 sequence: CSAGTQNTEAFF. The CDR3 DNA follows: TGCAGTGCTGGGACGCAGAACACTGAAGCTTTCTTT.

This clonotype appeared a few times. This chain connects TRBV7-2 to TRBJ2-5, with a tentative D call TRBD1 (6 bases). Trimming cost V 4 bases and J 7 bases, with 16 bases left between them. CDR3 length: 14 amino acids. Germline V gene sequence: CDR1 SGHTA, CDR2 FQGNSA. In DNA, the CDR3 is TGTGCCAGCAGCTCGGTCAGGGGCGGTGGGACCCAGTACTTC. This codes for CASSSVRGGGTQYF.

The rearrangement links TRBV30 to TRBJ2-1; D unclear. Trimming removed 2 bases from V and 6 bases from J, with 8 bases in between. The CDR3 extends over 12 amino acids. Germline V gene lookup returns CDR1 GTSNPN and CDR2 SVGIG (reference sequence). The CDR3 DNA is TGTGCCTGGAGTCGCAACGGCAATGAGCAGTTCTTC. This codes for CAWSRNGNEQFF.

There are many counts of this clonotype. The rearrangement joins TRBV29-1 to TRBJ2-3; 9 nucleotides align to TRBD2. CDR1 is SQVTM and CDR2 is ANQGSEA in the germline V gene. J was trimmed by 2 bases and V by 4 bases; bases with no gene match: 10. This CDR3 is 16 amino acids long. DNA of the CDR3: TGCAGCGTTGTGGGGGGGCTAGCGGGACTCACAGATACGCAGTATTTT. Protein sequence: CSVVGGLAGLTDTQYF.

The V call is TRBV24-1, the J call TRBJ1-5; D is unclear. From germline, CDR1 is KGHDR and CDR2 SFDVKD. Trimming took 7 bases from V and 3 from J, leaving 12 bases between them. The CDR3 runs 14 residues. CDR3 region: CATSPVGSNQPQHF. The CDR3 DNA follows: TGTGCCACCAGCCCGGTAGGGTCCAATCAGCCCCAGCATTTT.

Many counts were recorded for this clonotype. The chain recombines TRBV11-1 with TRBJ2-2, with D possibly TRBD2 on 6 matching bases. The CDR3 covers 14 residues. Trimming left V 5 bases short and J 10 bases short, with 17 bases between. Germline CDR1 is SGHAT and CDR2 is FQDESV (reference sequence). CDR3 nucleotide sequence: TGTGCCAGCAGCAGGGGACTTATGGACACGGAGCTGTTTTTT. Its protein is CASSRGLMDTELFF.

This clonotype was seen many times. This rearrangement joins TRBV20-1 to TRBJ1-1, with 10 bases identical to TRBD1. V lost 4 bases, J lost 10 bases, and 3 bases stayed unmatched. The CDR3 has 11 residues. Germline CDR1 and CDR2: DFQATT and SNEGSKA (reference sequence). The CDR3: CSANRDRGAFF. CDR3 DNA sequence: TGCAGTGCTAACCGGGACAGGGGAGCTTTCTTT.

This clonotype occurred many times. V gene TRBV20-1 combines with J gene TRBJ1-6; D is unresolved. Looked up from germline, CDR1 is DFQATT and CDR2 is SNEGSKA (reference sequence). V shed 1 base and J shed 7 bases, with 11 bases lying between them. The length of the CDR3 is 14 residues. For the CDR3, the DNA is TGCAGTGCTAGAGCCCCCTCATTAAATTCACCCCTCCACTTT. This encodes CSARAPSLNSPLHF.